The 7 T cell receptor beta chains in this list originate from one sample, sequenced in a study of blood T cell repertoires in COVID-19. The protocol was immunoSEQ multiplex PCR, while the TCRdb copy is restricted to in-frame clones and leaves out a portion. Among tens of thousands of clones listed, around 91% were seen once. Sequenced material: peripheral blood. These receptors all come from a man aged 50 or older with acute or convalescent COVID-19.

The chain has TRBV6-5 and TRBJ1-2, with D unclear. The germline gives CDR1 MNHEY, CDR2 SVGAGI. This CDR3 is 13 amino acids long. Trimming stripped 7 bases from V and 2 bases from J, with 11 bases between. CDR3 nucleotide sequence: TGTGCCAGCAAGGCGGGATCAAACTATGGCTACACCTTC. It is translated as CASKAGSNYGYTF.

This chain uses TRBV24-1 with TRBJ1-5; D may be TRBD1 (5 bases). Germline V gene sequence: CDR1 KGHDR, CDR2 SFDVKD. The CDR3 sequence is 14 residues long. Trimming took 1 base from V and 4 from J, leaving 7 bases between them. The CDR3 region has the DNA TGTGCCACCAGTGATTTACAGGCTAATCAGCCCCAGCATTTT. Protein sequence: CATSDLQANQPQHF.

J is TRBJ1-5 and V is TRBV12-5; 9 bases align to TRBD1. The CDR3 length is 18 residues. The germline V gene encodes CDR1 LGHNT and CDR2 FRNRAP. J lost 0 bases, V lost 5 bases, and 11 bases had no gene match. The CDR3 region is CASGPGTGFRYSNQPQHF. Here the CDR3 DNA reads TGTGCTAGTGGTCCCGGGACAGGGTTTAGGTATAGCAATCAGCCCCAGCATTTT. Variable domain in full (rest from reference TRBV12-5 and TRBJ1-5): DARVTQTPRHKVTEMGQEVTMRCQPILGHNTVFWYRQTMMQGLELLAYFRNRAPLDDSGMPKDRFSAEMPDATLATLKIQPSEPRDSAVYFCASGPGTGFRYSNQPQHFGDGTRLSIL.

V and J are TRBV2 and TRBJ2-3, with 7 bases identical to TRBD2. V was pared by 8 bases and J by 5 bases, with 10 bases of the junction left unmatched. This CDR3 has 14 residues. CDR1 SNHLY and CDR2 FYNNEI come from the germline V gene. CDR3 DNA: TGTGCCAGCGGAATCGCGGGGAGGGGAGATACGCAGTATTTT. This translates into CASGIAGRGDTQYF. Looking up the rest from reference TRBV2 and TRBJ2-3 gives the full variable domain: EPEVTQTPSHQVTQMGQEVILRCVPISNHLYFYWYRQILGQKVEFLVSFYNNEISEKSEIFDDQFSVERPDGSNFTLKIRSTKLEDSAMYFCASGIAGRGDTQYFGPGTRLTVL.

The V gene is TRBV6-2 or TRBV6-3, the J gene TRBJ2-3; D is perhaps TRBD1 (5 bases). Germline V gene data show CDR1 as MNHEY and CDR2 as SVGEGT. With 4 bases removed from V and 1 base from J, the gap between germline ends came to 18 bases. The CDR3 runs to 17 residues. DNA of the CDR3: TGTGCCAGCAGTTCCCCCTTCAGGGCGCAAGGCACAGATACGCAGTATTTT. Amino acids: CASSSPFRAQGTDTQYF.

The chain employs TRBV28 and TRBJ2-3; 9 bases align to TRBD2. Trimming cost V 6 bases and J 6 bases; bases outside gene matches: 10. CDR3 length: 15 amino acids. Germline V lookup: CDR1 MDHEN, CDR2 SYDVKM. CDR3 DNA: TGTGCCAGCAGCTCCGCGGCGGGGGGGTGGGATACGCAGTATTTT. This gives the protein CASSSAAGGWDTQYF.

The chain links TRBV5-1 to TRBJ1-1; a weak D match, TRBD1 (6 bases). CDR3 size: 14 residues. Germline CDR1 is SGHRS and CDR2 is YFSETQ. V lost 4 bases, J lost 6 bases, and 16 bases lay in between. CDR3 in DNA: TGCGCCAGCAGCCTACTCTCAGGGGTCGCTGAAGCTTTCTTT. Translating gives CASSLLSGVAEAFF.